The sequence of this T cell receptor beta chain was determined in a study of T cell repertoires in cytomegalovirus infection. MiXCR, run by TCRdb on the reads, gives a single entry per CDR3 protein. The top ten clones hold approximately 44% of a sample with 250,000 or so distinct CDR3 sequences, more than 15% of them seen once. The CDR3 sequence is 13 residues long. V gave up 2 bases and J gave up 9 bases; unmatched junction bases: 1. Germline CDR1 LGHNA, CDR2 YNFKEQ. This clonotype was seen more than once but under ten times. The target antigen is unknown. Study-wide points: Cumulative frequency of public TCR beta families picked out carriers of CMV plus the relevant HLA. What dominated the ex vivo response were HLA-C-restricted CMV-specific TCR beta clonotypes.

This receptor was taken from a human donor in good health (CMV status not recorded). Some clones in this sample may be carry-over from other donors' samples. The chain has TRBV4-2 and TRBJ2-2, with 9 positions matching TRBD1. The sample comprised CD8+ T cells from PBMCs. CDR3: CASSQNRGRELFF. CDR3 coding DNA: TGTGCCAGCAGCCAAAACAGGGGGCGGGAGCTGTTTTTT.